This entry is about one T cell receptor beta chain. Its antigen is as yet unknown. V lost 0 bases and J lost 12; bases outside the gene matches: 7. CDR1 is LGHDT and CDR2 is YNNKEL in the germline V gene (reference sequence). The CDR3 is made up of 14 amino acids. The sample is drawn from a study of T cell responses to AZD1222 COVID-19 vaccine. Here immunoSEQ multiplex PCR was the method, and the copy in TCRdb shows in-frame clones only, minus some. This sample has about 120,000 clones, with just over 90% found just once. Study outcomes and limitations: The study reported that nearly half of spike-specific TCRs target unmutated variant regions. After two AZD1222 doses, spike-specific TCR breadth and depth rose versus day 0. Females made up more of the donors, who were largely white British, and clonal diversity may have come out too low. Baseline seropositivity characterized only 5 to 7 AZD1222 recipients.

The specimen was peripheral blood, collected 28 days after the second AZD1222 dose. V gene TRBV3-1 (or the pseudogene TRBV3-2) combines with J gene TRBJ2-1; 8 bases line up with TRBD2. This TCR came from an adult who received the AZD1222 COVID-19 vaccine. CDR3 region: CASSQEVSGVRQFF. CDR3 bases: TGTGCCAGCAGCCAAGAGGTTAGCGGGGTTAGGCAGTTCTTC.